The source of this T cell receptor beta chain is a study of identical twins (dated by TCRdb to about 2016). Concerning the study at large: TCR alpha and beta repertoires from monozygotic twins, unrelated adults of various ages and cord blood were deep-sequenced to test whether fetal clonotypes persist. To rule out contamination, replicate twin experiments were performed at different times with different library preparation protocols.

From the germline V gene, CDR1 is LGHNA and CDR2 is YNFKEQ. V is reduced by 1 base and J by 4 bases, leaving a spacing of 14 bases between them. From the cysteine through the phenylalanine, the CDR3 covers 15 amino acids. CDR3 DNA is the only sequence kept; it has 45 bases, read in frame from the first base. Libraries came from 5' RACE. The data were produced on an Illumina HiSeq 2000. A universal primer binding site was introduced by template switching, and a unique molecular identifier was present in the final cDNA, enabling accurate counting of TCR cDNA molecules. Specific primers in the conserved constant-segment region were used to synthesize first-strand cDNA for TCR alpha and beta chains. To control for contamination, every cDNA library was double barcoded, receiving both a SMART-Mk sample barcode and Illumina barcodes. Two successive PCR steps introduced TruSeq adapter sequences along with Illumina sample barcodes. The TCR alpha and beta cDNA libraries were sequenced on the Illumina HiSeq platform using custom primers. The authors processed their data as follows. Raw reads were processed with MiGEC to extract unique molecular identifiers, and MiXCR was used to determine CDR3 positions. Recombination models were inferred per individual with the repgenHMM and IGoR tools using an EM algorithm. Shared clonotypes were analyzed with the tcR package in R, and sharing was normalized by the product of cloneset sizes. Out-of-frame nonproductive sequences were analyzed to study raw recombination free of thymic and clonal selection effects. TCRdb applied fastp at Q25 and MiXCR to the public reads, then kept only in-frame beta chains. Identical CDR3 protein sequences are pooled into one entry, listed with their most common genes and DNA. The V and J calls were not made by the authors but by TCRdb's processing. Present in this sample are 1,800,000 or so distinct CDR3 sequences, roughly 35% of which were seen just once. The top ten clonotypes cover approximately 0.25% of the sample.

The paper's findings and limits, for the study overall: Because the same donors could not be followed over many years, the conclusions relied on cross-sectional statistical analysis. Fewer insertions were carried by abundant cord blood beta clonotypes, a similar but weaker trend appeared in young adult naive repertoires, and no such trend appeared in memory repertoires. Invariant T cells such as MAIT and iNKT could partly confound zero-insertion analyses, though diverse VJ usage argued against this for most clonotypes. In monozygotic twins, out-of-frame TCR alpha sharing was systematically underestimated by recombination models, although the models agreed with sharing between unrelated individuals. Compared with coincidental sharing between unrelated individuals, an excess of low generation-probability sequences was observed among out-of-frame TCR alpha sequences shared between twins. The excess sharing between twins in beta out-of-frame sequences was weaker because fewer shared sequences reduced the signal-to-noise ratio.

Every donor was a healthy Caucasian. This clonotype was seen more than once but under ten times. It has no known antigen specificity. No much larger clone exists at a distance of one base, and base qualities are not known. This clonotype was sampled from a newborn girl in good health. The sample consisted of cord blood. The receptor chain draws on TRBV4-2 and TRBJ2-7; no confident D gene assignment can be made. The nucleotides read TGTGCCAGCAGCCAAGGTCTAACCGGCCTATACGAGCAGTACTTC. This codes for CASSQGLTGLYEQYF.